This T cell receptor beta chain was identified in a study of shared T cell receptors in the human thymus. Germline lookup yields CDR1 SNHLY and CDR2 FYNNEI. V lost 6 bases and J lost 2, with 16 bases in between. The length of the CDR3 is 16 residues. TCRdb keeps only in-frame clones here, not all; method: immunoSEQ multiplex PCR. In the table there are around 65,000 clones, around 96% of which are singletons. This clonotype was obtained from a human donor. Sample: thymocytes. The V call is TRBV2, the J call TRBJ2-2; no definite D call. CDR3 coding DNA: TGTGCCAGCAGGCCCGTACCGGGCTCCAACACCGGGGAGCTGTTTTTT. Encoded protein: CASRPVPGSNTGELFF. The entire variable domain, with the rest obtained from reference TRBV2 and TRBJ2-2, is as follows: EPEVTQTPSHQVTQMGQEVILRCVPISNHLYFYWYRQILGQKVEFLVSFYNNEISEKSEIFDDQFSVERPDGSNFTLKIRSTKLEDSAMYFCASRPVPGSNTGELFFGEGSRLTVL.